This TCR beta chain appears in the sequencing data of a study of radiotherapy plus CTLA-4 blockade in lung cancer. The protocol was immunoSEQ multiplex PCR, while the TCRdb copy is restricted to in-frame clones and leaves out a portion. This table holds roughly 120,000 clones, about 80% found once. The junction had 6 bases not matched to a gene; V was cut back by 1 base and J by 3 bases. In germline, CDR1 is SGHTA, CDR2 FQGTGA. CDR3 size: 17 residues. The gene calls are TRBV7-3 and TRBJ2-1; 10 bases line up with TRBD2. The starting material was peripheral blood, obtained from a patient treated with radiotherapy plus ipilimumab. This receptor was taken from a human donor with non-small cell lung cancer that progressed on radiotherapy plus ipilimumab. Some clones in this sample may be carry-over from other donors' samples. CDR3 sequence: CASSLMGPSGGYNEQFF. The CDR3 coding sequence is TGTGCCAGCAGCTTAATGGGTCCTAGCGGGGGCTACAATGAGCAGTTCTTC.